The T cell receptor (beta chain) under discussion was sequenced for a study of T cells in Graves' hyperthyroidism and ophthalmopathy (dated by TCRdb to about 2019). Describing the broader study: Peripheral blood was collected at initial diagnosis, before any treatment. TCR V-J signatures able to tell the groups apart were searched for in a discovery cohort of some 100 patients, of whom approximately 40 had Graves' ophthalmopathy and under 65 had stable Graves' hyperthyroidism. Whether ophthalmopathy could be predicted prospectively was tested in an independent validation cohort made up of approximately 19 hyperthyroidism patients plus 17 patients who later progressed to ophthalmopathy. For training and testing, the 100 or so patients in the discovery cohort were randomly divided in a 7:3 ratio. Thyroid tissue and blood T-cell repertoires from several Graves' hyperthyroidism patients were also compared in the study. Once sampling was done, hyperthyroidism patients were given methimazole at a starting dose of 30 mg daily, whereas ophthalmopathy patients were given high-dose intravenous methylprednisolone. According to the paper, TCR Vbeta CDR3 sequencing was carried out on around 140 peripheral blood samples, which came from fewer than 50 ophthalmopathy, under 80 hyperthyroidism and roughly 17 progressor patients. What the research found in general, with its limitations: No statistical method was used to fix the sample size in advance, and group allocation was not hidden from the investigators. Most expanded thyroid clonotypes (frequency above 0.001) were also detected in blood, suggesting blood repertoires may reflect thyroid immune responses. During validation, the model predicted progression to ophthalmopathy a median of approximately 7 months ahead of onset, with more than 60% sensitivity and 72% to 85% specificity. Ophthalmopathy was separated from stable hyperthyroidism by a 13 V-J signature model, with over 85% sensitivity and just over 81% specificity obtained in cross-validation and 80%/75% obtained in testing.

This clonotype was seen repeatedly, ten times or more. No antigen is known for it. Base-call qualities are not available, and no considerably larger clone is one nucleotide away. V loses 5 bases of germline sequence and J loses 0 bases, and the interval between the two ends is 16 bases. The CDR3 goes from the cysteine to the phenylalanine over 16 residues. Of the read, only the CDR3 DNA is kept; its 48 bases are in frame from base 1. Reading the germline V gene gives CDR1 MNHEY and CDR2 SVGEGT. TCR beta CDR3 regions were amplified from RNA transcripts. The TCR CDR3 was subjected to a first round of RT-PCR using the HTBI primer set and the Qiagen OneStep RT-PCR kit. The libraries were constructed in a second round of multiplex PCR and then size-selected and purified. The libraries were sequenced on an Illumina HiSeq2000 using paired-end 100 bp reads. Regarding the original processing steps: Raw data were processed with SOAPnuke, discarding reads with adapters, uncalled bases, mean Phred below 15, or no exact constant-primer or identifier match. High-quality paired reads were merged with COPE v1.2.5, and unique nucleotide sequences were defined as clonotypes. MiTCR v1.1 was used to align clonotypes to the IMGT TRBV, TRBD and TRBJ reference segments. The analysis included only V-J combinations with a frequency above 0.0001, which together covered roughly 99% of the repertoires. A TCS score was defined as the ratio of F50 (clonal expansion) to E x V (chaos), with BLOSUM62-based TCRdist applied between CDR3 peptides within each V-J. Welch's t-statistics and random forest reduced just over 500 V-J features to 10 to 15, which were used in a naive Bayes classifier (R e1071). TCRdb passed the public sequencing reads through fastp at Q25 and MiXCR, retaining productive beta sequences. CDR3 protein sequences are deduplicated, and each keeps its most common genes and DNA. TCRdb's processing, not the authors', yielded these V and J calls. Here the sample has under 300,000 distinct CDR3 sequences; 10% to 15% occur a single time. The ten largest clones take up roughly 7.5% of the sample.

Hyperthyroidism patients were newly diagnosed, with disease duration under 2 months, and aged 18 to 65 years. Any patient with an uncontrolled infection, another autoimmune disease, pregnancy or lactation was excluded. Diagnoses were based on clinical symptoms, serum thyroxine and TRAb, thyroid ultrasound and orbital computed tomography. Blood from progressor patients was collected at the time of first diagnosis with hyperthyroidism, before any ophthalmopathy symptoms had appeared. PBMCs were separated from about 10 ml of fresh peripheral blood using Ficoll-Paque density gradient centrifugation. Progressor patients were defined as those initially diagnosed with Graves' hyperthyroidism in whom ophthalmopathy developed during follow-up. Trizol reagent was used to extract total RNA, and RNA quality was then checked on an Agilent 2100 Bioanalyzer.

The rearranged segments are TRBV6-2 or TRBV6-3 and TRBJ1-1; TRBD1 could be the D gene, as 5 bases match. This clonotype originated in a woman under 40 with Graves' hyperthyroidism that later progressed to Graves' ophthalmopathy. The sequencing sample was made of blood. The nucleotide sequence reads as follows: TGTGCCAGCAGTCGGGGGGAGGGAGTCATGAACACTGAAGCTTTCTTT. This encodes CASSRGEGVMNTEAFF.